The next 28 T cell receptor beta chains were all read from a single sample in a study of cytotoxic CD8 clonotypes in ibrutinib-treated CLL. Sequenced by immunoSEQ multiplex PCR; TCRdb stores in-frame clones only, minus some. The table shows 110,000 to 150,000 clones, with more than 75% occurring only once. Sequences were derived from PBMCs, sampled after 24 months of ibrutinib treatment. The source of these receptors is a human donor with chronic lymphocytic leukemia.

V is TRBV6-4 and J is TRBJ1-2; the D is unclear. CDR3 size: 14 residues. V was pared by 6 bases and J by 6 bases, with 17 bases between. Germline V gene lookup returns CDR1 MRHNA and CDR2 SNTAGT. The CDR3 reads CASRPFTGSHGYTF. CDR3 sequence (DNA): TGTGCCAGCAGACCCTTTACGGGGTCCCATGGCTACACCTTC.

The CDR3 bases are TGTGCCATCCCGTTAGGCTTCGCGAACACCGGGGAGCTGTTTTTT. Translating it yields CAIPLGFANTGELFF. The V gene is TRBV2, the J gene TRBJ2-2; D gene ambiguous. The CDR3 totals 15 residues. With 10 bases removed from V and 0 bases from J, the gap between germline ends came to 15 bases. Germline V gene sequence: CDR1 SNHLY, CDR2 FYNNEI.

The J gene is TRBJ2-5, the V gene TRBV11-2; D is ambiguous. The germline gives CDR1 SGHAT, CDR2 FQNNGV. The CDR3 is 14 amino acids. V was trimmed by 1 base and J by 5 bases, leaving 11 bases between them. The CDR3 reads CASSLGAVGETQYF. CDR3 coding DNA: TGTGCCAGCAGCTTAGGGGCAGTAGGGGAGACCCAGTACTTC.

This clone came up a few times. The gene calls are TRBV10-3 and TRBJ1-1; D remains unclear. Germline lookup yields CDR1 ENHRY and CDR2 SYGVKD. This CDR3 has 14 amino acids. V lost 6 bases and J lost 1, with 12 bases in between. The CDR3 coding sequence is TGTGCCATCAGAGACACCGACTCGAACACTGAAGCTTTCTTT. It specifies CAIRDTDSNTEAFF.

This chain joins TRBV5-4 and TRBJ2-1; TRBD2 aligns across 8 bases. Germline CDR1 is SGHNT and CDR2 is YYREEE (reference sequence). The V segment lost 0 bases and the J segment 9 bases; nucleotides outside the gene matches: 8. The CDR3 spans 15 residues. In nucleotides, the CDR3 is TGTGCCAGCAGCTTGGCGCTAGCGGGTCCTTTTGAGCAGTTCTTC. This sequence encodes CASSLALAGPFEQFF.

The gene calls are TRBV16 and TRBJ1-4, with a tentative D call TRBD1 (5 bases). Germline V CDR1 and CDR2: KGHSY, FQNENV. The CDR3 consists of 15 residues. V was trimmed by 3 bases and J by 8 bases, leaving 16 bases between them. The CDR3 sequence: CASSQWTSADEKLFF. The DNA of the CDR3 is TGTGCCAGCAGCCAGTGGACATCCGCCGACGAAAAACTGTTTTTT. Drawing the rest from reference TRBV16 and TRBJ1-4, the complete variable domain is GEEVAQTPKHLVRGEGQKAKLYCAPIKGHSYVFWYQQVLKNEFKFLISFQNENVFDETGMPKERFSAKCLPNSPCSLEIQATKLEDSAVYFCASSQWTSADEKLFFGSGTQLSVL.

This chain joins TRBV28 and TRBJ1-5, with D maybe TRBD1 (6 bases). V was trimmed by 6 bases and J by 6 bases, leaving 9 bases between them. The CDR3 is 12 residues long. Germline CDR1 MDHEN, CDR2 SYDVKM. The CDR3 here is CASSPQGQPQHF. In DNA form, the CDR3 reads TGTGCCAGCAGCCCACAGGGTCAGCCCCAGCATTTT.

The chain employs TRBV28 and TRBJ2-7, with D perhaps TRBD1 (5 bases). Trimming removed 2 bases from V and 9 bases from J, with 17 bases in between. Germline CDR1 MDHEN, CDR2 SYDVKM. The CDR3 loop spans 14 amino acids. The CDR3 reads CASSLRGAPRRQYF. The DNA of the CDR3 is TGTGCCAGCAGTTTAAGGGGTGCTCCCCGACGGCAGTACTTC.

The rearrangement links TRBV11-3 to TRBJ2-3, with 7 bases identical to TRBD2. Losses at the gene ends were 3 bases for V and 5 bases for J; bases not matched to a gene: 5. CDR1 is SGHNT, CDR2 YENEEA, per germline. The CDR3 contains 14 residues. CDR3 sequence: CASSFGGTKDTQYF. CDR3 coding DNA: TGTGCCAGCAGCTTTGGGGGGACTAAAGATACGCAGTATTTT.

This chain uses TRBV18 with TRBJ1-1; D not resolved. This CDR3 comprises 13 residues. Germline assignment: CDR1 KGHSH and CDR2 LQKENI. V was trimmed by 4 bases and J by 4 bases, leaving 10 bases between them. CDR3 residues: CASSLSASTEAFF. The CDR3 coding sequence is TGTGCCAGCTCACTTAGCGCGAGCACTGAAGCTTTCTTT.

About this clone: The sample carries other DNA sequences with the same CDR3. The V call is TRBV7-3, the J call TRBJ1-5; D is unresolved. The CDR3 loop spans 13 amino acids. Between the trimmed V and J ends, which lost 5 bases and 6 bases, there was a span of 11 bases. Germline V gives CDR1 SGHTA, CDR2 FQGTGA. The DNA of the CDR3 is TGTGCCAGCAGCGCGGGGATGGGTCAGCCCCAGCATTTT. This encodes CASSAGMGQPQHF. Supplemented by reference TRBV7-3 and TRBJ1-5, the full variable domain reads GAGVSQTPSNKVTEKGKYVELRCDPISGHTALYWYRQSLGQGPEFLIYFQGTGAADDSGLPNDRFFAVRPEGSVSTLKIQRTERGDSAVYLCASSAGMGQPQHFGDGTRLSIL.

The J gene is TRBJ2-1, the V gene TRBV5-1, with TRBD1 as a possible D gene (5 bases). The CDR3 runs to 13 residues. CDR1 and CDR2 from the germline V gene are SGHRS and YFSETQ. V lost 4 bases, J lost 10 bases, and 15 bases lay in between. CDR3 sequence: CASSLVPAGEQFF. In DNA, the CDR3 is TGCGCCAGCAGCCTGGTCCCGGCAGGGGAGCAGTTCTTC.

This chain's CDR3 is CASSVGGRTEAFF. CDR3 in DNA: TGTGCCAGCAGTGTTGGAGGGAGAACTGAAGCTTTCTTT. The V and J genes are TRBV2 and TRBJ1-1; D remains unclear. The CDR3 is made up of 13 amino acids. V was trimmed by 4 bases and J by 5 bases, leaving 11 bases between them. Germline lookup yields CDR1 SNHLY and CDR2 FYNNEI.

CDR3 sequence reads: CSVDRGATTEAFF. CDR3 DNA: TGCAGCGTTGATCGGGGGGCGACCACTGAAGCTTTCTTT. The chain recombines TRBV29-1 with TRBJ1-1; a weak D match, TRBD1 (6 bases). There are 13 residues in the CDR3. V lost 3 bases to trimming and J lost 4 bases, with 12 bases between them. Germline loops: CDR1 SQVTM, CDR2 ANQGSEA.

The genes are TRBV6-5 and TRBJ2-7; 8 nucleotides align to TRBD2. This CDR3 spans 15 amino acids. V was clipped by 6 bases and J by 6 bases; unmatched bases: 13. CDR1 and CDR2 from the germline V gene are MNHEY and SVGAGI. The CDR3 nucleotides are TGTGCCAGCAGCAACCCCCTTAGCGGGATAGGCGAGCAGTACTTC. Amino acids: CASSNPLSGIGEQYF.

The chain recombines TRBV30 with TRBJ1-2; no clear D. Trimming took off 0 bases at V and 4 bases at J, with 6 bases between the two ends. This CDR3 has 12 amino acids. Germline CDR1 GTSNPN, CDR2 SVGIG (reference sequence). The CDR3 loop reads CAWSVGFYGYTF. As DNA, the CDR3 is TGTGCCTGGAGTGTAGGCTTCTATGGCTACACCTTC.

This chain joins TRBV10-3 and TRBJ2-7, with 9 bases lining up with TRBD1. Germline assignment: CDR1 ENHRY and CDR2 SYGVKD. The CDR3 totals 15 residues. The J segment lost 5 bases and the V segment lost 0 bases, leaving 5 bases of the junction unmatched. The CDR3 protein is CAISESGTGTHEQYF. CDR3 sequence (DNA): TGTGCCATCAGTGAGTCGGGGACAGGGACCCACGAGCAGTACTTC.

This clone was counted only a few times. The chain joins TRBV7-9 to TRBJ1-6; 8 nucleotides agree with TRBD1. V shed 5 bases, J shed 12 bases, and the junction held 6 bases outside the gene matches. Germline lookup yields CDR1 SEHNR and CDR2 FQNEAQ (reference sequence). This CDR3 has 13 residues. The CDR3 nucleotides read TGTGCCAGCAGCCCCCCGACAGGGGTACCCCTCCACTTT. Translated: CASSPPTGVPLHF.

The chain uses TRBV15 and TRBJ1-2, with TRBD1 identical over 7 bases. In germline, CDR1 is LNHNV, CDR2 YYDKDF (reference sequence). There are 15 residues in the CDR3. Trimming took 5 bases from V and 5 from J; bases not matched to a gene: 11. CDR3 amino acids: CATSPNRGLGYGYTF. DNA of the CDR3: TGTGCCACCAGCCCTAACAGGGGACTCGGGTATGGCTACACCTTC.

The chain joins TRBV9 to TRBJ2-2; the match to TRBD1 covers 10 bases. Trimming at V came to 6 bases and at J to 5 bases, leaving 4 bases not matched to a gene. The CDR3 loop spans 14 amino acids. CDR1 SGDLS and CDR2 YYNGEE come from the germline V gene. The CDR3 region has the DNA TGTGCCAGCACCCCGGACAGGGGGACCGGGGAGCTGTTTTTT. Protein product: CASTPDRGTGELFF.

V and J are TRBV30 and TRBJ1-2; no definite D call. The CDR3 runs 10 residues. V lost 6 bases and J lost 7, with 9 bases in between. Looked up from germline, CDR1 is GTSNPN and CDR2 is SVGIG (reference sequence). DNA of the CDR3: TGTGCCTGCCACCATGGTGGCTACACCTTC. Translated: CACHHGGYTF.

In this sample, this clone turned up a few times. The chain joins TRBV7-9 to TRBJ1-1; D remains ambiguous. With 5 bases removed from V and 4 bases from J, the gap between germline ends came to 11 bases. The length of the CDR3 is 13 residues. Germline V gene lookup returns CDR1 SEHNR and CDR2 FQNEAQ (reference sequence). The chain's CDR3 is CASSPPWGTEAFF. CDR3 sequence (DNA): TGTGCCAGCAGCCCCCCCTGGGGCACTGAAGCTTTCTTT.

This rearrangement joins TRBV14 to TRBJ1-1; possibly TRBD1 for D (5 bases). Germline CDR1 and CDR2: SGHDN and FVKESK. This CDR3 region has 16 residues. The germline V and J ends were trimmed by 1 base and 4 bases, with 16 bases remaining between them. The chain's CDR3 is CASSQASPGASTEAFF. In DNA form, the CDR3 reads TGTGCCAGCAGCCAAGCTAGCCCCGGGGCGAGCACTGAAGCTTTCTTT.

V gene TRBV6-1 combines with J gene TRBJ2-3; D possibly corresponds to TRBD2 (5 bases). V was shortened by 3 bases and J by 4 bases, with 5 bases between the two germline ends. CDR1 and CDR2 from the germline V gene are MNHNS and SASEGT. This CDR3 has 12 amino acids. The CDR3 DNA reads TGTGCCAGCAGTGACGGGGCAGATACGCAGTATTTT. Residues: CASSDGADTQYF.

This sequence joins TRBV6-5 and TRBJ1-4; no reliable D call. Germline CDR1 and CDR2: MNHEY and SVGAGI. V was pared by 0 bases and J by 8 bases, with 10 bases between. The CDR3 has 14 amino acids. CDR3 nucleotides: TGTGCCAGCAGTTACTCGGGTCCCTGGGAAAAACTGTTTTTT. Translating gives CASSYSGPWEKLFF.

The gene calls are TRBV6-5 and TRBJ2-2; no clear D gene. V lost 2 bases, J lost 0 bases, and 4 bases lay in between. Looked up from germline, CDR1 is MNHEY and CDR2 is SVGAGI. The CDR3 runs to 14 residues. CDR3 DNA: TGTGCCAGCAGTTACCGCGCGAACACCGGGGAGCTGTTTTTT. Residues: CASSYRANTGELFF.

The rearrangement joins TRBV5-1 to TRBJ1-3, with D possibly being TRBD1 (6 bases). V lost 1 base and J lost 0, with 8 bases in between. Per the germline V gene, CDR1 is SGHRS and CDR2 is YFSETQ. This CDR3 has 15 amino acids. CDR3 region: CASSLTGSSGNTIYF. In nucleotides, the CDR3 is TGCGCCAGCAGCTTGACAGGGAGCTCTGGAAACACCATATATTTT.

This rearrangement joins TRBV11-2 to TRBJ2-5, with D unresolved. The V end lost 1 base, the J end lost 0 bases, and 9 bases lay between the germline ends. Germline-derived CDR1 and CDR2 are SGHAT and FQNNGV. The CDR3 loop spans 15 amino acids. The DNA for the CDR3 is TGTGCCAGCAGCTTAGCCCCTGGCAACCAAGAGACCCAGTACTTC. Translated, it gives CASSLAPGNQETQYF.